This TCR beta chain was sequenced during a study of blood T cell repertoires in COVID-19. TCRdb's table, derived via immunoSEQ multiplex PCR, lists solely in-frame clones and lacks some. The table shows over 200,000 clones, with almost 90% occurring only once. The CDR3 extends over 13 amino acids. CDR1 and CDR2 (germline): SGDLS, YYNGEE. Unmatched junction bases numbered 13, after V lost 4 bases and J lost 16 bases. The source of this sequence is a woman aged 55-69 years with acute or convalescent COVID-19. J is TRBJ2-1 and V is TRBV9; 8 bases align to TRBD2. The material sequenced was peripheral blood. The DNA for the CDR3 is TGTGCCAGCAGCCCGACGACCGGGACTAGGGGTTTCTTC. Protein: CASSPTTGTRGFF. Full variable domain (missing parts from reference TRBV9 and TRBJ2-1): DSGVTQTPKHLITATGQRVTLRCSPRSGDLSVYWYQQSLDQGLQFLIQYYNGEERAKGNILERFSAQQFPDLHSELNLSSLELGDSALYFCASSPTTGTRGFFGPGTRLTVL.